Sequencing of this T cell receptor (beta chain) was carried out in a study of chemoradiotherapy in HPV16-positive cancers. Libraries were prepared by immunoSEQ multiplex PCR; TCRdb keeps only in-frame clonotypes and omits some of them. There are about 68,000 clones in the sample; approximately 91% occur only once, and 4% to 4.5% lies in the top ten. CDR1 and CDR2 from the germline V gene are SQVTM and ANQGSEA. Trimming stripped 0 bases from V and 7 bases from J, with 3 bases between. The CDR3 covers 10 residues. This clonotype originated in a human donor with HPV-associated anogenital cancer. V gene TRBV29-1 combines with J gene TRBJ1-2; D unclear. The sequencing here drew on blood, taken from a patient who underwent chemoradiotherapy. Here the CDR3 reads CSVEDSGYTF. CDR3 bases: TGCAGCGTTGAAGATTCTGGCTACACCTTC.